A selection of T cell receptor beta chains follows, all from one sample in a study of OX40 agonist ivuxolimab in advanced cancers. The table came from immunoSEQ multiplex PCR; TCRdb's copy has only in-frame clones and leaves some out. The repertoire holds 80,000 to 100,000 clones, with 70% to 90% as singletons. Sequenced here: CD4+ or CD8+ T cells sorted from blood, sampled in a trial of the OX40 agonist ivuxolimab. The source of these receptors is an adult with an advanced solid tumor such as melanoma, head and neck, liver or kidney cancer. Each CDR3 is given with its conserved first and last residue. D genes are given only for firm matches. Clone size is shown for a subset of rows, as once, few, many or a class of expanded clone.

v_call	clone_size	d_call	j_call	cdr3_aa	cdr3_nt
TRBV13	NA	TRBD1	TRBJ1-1	CASKETGRVQTEAFF	TGTGCCAGCAAAGAGACAGGGAGGGTTCAAACTGAAGCTTTCTTT
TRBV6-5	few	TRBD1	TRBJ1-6	CASSDRGSSPLHF	TGTGCCAGCAGCGACAGGGGCAGCTCACCCCTCCACTTT
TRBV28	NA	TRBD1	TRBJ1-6	CASIFGQGTLNSPLHF	TGTGCCAGCATCTTCGGACAGGGAACTTTGAATTCACCCCTCCACTTT
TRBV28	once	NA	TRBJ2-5	CASSGGDPGTQYF	TGTGCCAGCTCGGGCGGGGACCCCGGGACCCAGTACTTC
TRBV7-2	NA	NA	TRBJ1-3	CAWDGSGNTIYF	TGTGCTTGGGACGGCTCTGGAAACACCATATATTTT
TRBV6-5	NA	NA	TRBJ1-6	CASSYSGRPGGSPLHF	TGTGCCAGCAGTTACTCGGGCAGACCCGGGGGGTCACCCCTCCACTTT
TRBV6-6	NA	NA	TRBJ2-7	CASSYGVRIPSYEQYF	TGTGCCAGCAGTTACGGAGTGCGGATCCCCTCCTACGAGCAGTACTTC
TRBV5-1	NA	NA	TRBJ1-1	CASSLGQANTEAFF	TGCGCCAGCAGCTTGGGACAAGCCAACACTGAAGCTTTCTTT
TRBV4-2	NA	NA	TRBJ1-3	CASSQEIGGNTIYF	TGTGCCAGCAGCCAGGAAATAGGTGGAAACACCATATATTTT
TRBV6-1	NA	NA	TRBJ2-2	CASSGRVATGELFF	TGTGCCAGCAGTGGCAGGGTAGCCACCGGGGAGCTGTTTTTT
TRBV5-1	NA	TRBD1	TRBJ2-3	CASSWDRYGYTQYF	TGCGCCAGCAGCTGGGACAGGTACGGTTATACGCAGTATTTT
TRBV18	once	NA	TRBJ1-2	CASSPAGSARGYTF	TGTGCCAGCTCACCGGCAGGTTCCGCGCGGGGCTACACCTTC
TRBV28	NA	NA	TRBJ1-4	CASSLTLAGSNEKLFF	TGTGCCAGCAGTCTCACGTTGGCCGGATCTAATGAAAAACTGTTTTTT
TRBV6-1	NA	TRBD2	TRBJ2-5	CASSVRPGGGETQYF	TGTGCCAGCAGTGTCCGACCCGGGGGGGGAGAGACCCAGTACTTC
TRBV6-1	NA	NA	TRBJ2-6	CASRRQSGANVLTF	TGTGCCAGCAGAAGACAGTCTGGGGCCAACGTCCTGACTTTC
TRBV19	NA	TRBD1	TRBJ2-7	CASGDRSYEQYF	TGTGCCAGCGGGGACAGATCCTACGAGCAGTACTTC
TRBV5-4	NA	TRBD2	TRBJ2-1	CASSPTSGGAGEQFF	TGTGCCAGCAGTCCTACTAGCGGGGGGGCCGGTGAGCAGTTCTTC
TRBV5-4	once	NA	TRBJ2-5	CASSPRGEKETQYF	TGTGCCAGCAGCCCCCGCGGAGAAAAAGAGACCCAGTACTTC
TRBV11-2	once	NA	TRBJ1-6	CASSSGSSYNSPLHF	TGTGCCAGCAGCTCAGGAAGCTCCTATAATTCACCCCTCCACTTT
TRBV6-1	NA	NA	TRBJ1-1	CASSALAEAFF	TGTGCCAGCAGTGCCCTCGCTGAAGCTTTCTTT
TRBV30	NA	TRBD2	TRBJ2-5	CAWSVLGGGRETQYF	TGTGCCTGGAGTGTACTTGGCGGGGGGAGGGAGACCCAGTACTTC
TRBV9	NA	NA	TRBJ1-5	CASSGGGSYQPQHF	TGTGCCAGCAGCGGAGGGGGGTCTTATCAGCCCCAGCATTTT
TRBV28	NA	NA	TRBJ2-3	CASSGGAKDTQYF	TGTGCCAGCAGTGGGGGGGCCAAAGATACGCAGTATTTT
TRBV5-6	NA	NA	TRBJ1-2	CASSYIGEDGYTF	TGTGCCAGCAGCTACATTGGGGAGGACGGCTACACCTTC
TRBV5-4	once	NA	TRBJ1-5	CASSWGGTTDQPQHF	TGTGCCAGCAGCTGGGGTGGGACAACCGATCAGCCCCAGCATTTT
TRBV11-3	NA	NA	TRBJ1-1	CASSLGPGEAFF	TGTGCCAGCAGCTTAGGTCCCGGGGAGGCTTTCTTT
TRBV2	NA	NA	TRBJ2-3	CASSVDQPSTDTQYF	TGTGCCAGCAGTGTCGACCAGCCTAGCACAGATACGCAGTATTTT
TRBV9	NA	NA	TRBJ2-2	CASSAALPNTGELFF	TGTGCCAGCAGCGCCGCACTGCCCAACACCGGGGAGCTGTTTTTT
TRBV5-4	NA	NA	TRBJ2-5	CASSLQETQYF	TGTGCCAGCAGCTTGCAAGAGACCCAGTACTTC
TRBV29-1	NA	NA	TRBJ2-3	CSVAQGSTDTQYF	TGCAGCGTTGCCCAGGGAAGCACAGATACGCAGTATTTT
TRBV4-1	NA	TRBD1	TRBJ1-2	CASRRPGQGDGYTF	TGCGCCAGCAGGAGACCGGGACAGGGAGATGGCTACACCTTC
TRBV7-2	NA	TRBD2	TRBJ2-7	CASSFLVAGGRSYEQYF	TGTGCCAGCAGCTTTCTGGTAGCGGGGGGAAGGTCCTACGAGCAGTACTTC
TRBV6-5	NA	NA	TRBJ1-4	CASSSFVGGSEKLFF	TGTGCCAGCAGTTCCTTTGTAGGGGGGAGTGAAAAACTGTTTTTT
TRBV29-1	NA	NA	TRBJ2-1	CSVAQVGTFF	TGCAGCGTTGCCCAGGTTGGAACGTTCTTC
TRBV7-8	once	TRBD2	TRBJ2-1	CASSPPGLAGYNEQFF	TGTGCCAGCAGCCCTCCGGGACTAGCGGGGTACAATGAGCAGTTCTTC
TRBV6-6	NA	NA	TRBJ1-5	CASSYSQLGGNQPQHF	TGTGCCAGCAGTTACTCGCAGCTTGGCGGCAATCAGCCCCAGCATTTT
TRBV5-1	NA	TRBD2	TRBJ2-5	CASSLIAGGLETQYF	TGCGCCAGCAGCTTGATAGCGGGGGGGCTTGAGACCCAGTACTTC
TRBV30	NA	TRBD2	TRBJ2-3	CAWTSGGADTQYF	TGTGCCTGGACTAGCGGGGGAGCAGATACGCAGTATTTT
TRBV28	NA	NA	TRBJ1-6	CASREDSSYNSPLHF	TGTGCCAGCAGAGAGGACAGCTCCTATAATTCACCCCTCCACTTT
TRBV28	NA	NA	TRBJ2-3	CASRGETLFTDTQYF	TGTGCCAGCAGAGGGGAGACACTTTTCACAGATACGCAGTATTTT
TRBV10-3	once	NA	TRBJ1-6	CATAGGGNSPLHF	TGTGCCACGGCGGGGGGAGGTAATTCACCCCTCCACTTT
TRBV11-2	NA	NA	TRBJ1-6	CASSLQESPLHF	TGTGCCAGCAGCTTACAGGAATCACCCCTCCACTTT
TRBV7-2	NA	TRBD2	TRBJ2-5	CASSLGGGGETQYF	TGTGCCAGCAGCTTAGGCGGGGGAGGAGAGACCCAGTACTTC
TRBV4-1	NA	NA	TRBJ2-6	CASSQELGASRPGANVLTF	TGCGCCAGCAGCCAAGAACTGGGGGCGAGTAGACCCGGGGCCAACGTCCTGACTTTC
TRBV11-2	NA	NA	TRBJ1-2	CASSRNRNSNYGYTF	TGTGCCAGCAGCCGCAACAGAAACTCTAACTATGGCTACACCTTC
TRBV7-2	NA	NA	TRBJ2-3	CASSLGTLDPTQYF	TGTGCCAGCAGCTTAGGAACTCTCGACCCGACGCAGTATTTT
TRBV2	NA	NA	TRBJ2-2	CASRGVTGITGELFF	TGTGCCAGCAGAGGAGTAACAGGGATCACCGGGGAGCTGTTTTTT
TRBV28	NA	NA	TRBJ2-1	CASQVSRATYNEQFF	TGTGCCAGCCAAGTGAGTAGGGCAACCTACAATGAGCAGTTCTTC
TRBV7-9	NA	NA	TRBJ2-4	CASSLSGTQNIQYF	TGTGCCAGCAGCCTTTCGGGGACACAAAACATTCAGTACTTC
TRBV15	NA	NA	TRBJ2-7	CATSRSPSSYEQYF	TGTGCCACCAGCAGGTCTCCGAGCTCCTACGAGCAGTACTTC